Listed below are T cell receptor beta chains from one sample, sequenced in a study of T-cell reconstitution after alpha-beta-depleted transplantation in children. TCRdb called the PCR reads again in MiXCR, with one record for every CDR3 protein. Among 190,000 or so distinct CDR3 sequences listed, 5% to 7.5% were seen once. The sample here was PBMCs, taken before TCRalphabeta/CD19-depleted stem cell transplant. The receptors shown here come from a girl under three years old with combined immunodeficiency, due to receive a stem cell transplant. Each CDR3 is given without its conserved first and last residue.

j_call v_call cdr3_aa
TRBJ2-1 TRBV5-1 ASYLDGQYNEQF
TRBJ2-1 TRBV12-3/TRBV12-4 ASTPHGDLTYNEQF
TRBJ2-7 TRBV7-9 ASSHPHTTYEQY
TRBJ2-2 TRBV7-9 ASSLSGLAGAAGELF
TRBJ2-3 TRBV19 ASAERDTQY
TRBJ2-7 TRBV20-1 SARDRGLLTYEQY
TRBJ2-2 TRBV5-1 ASKIGTGDTGELF
TRBJ2-7 TRBV29-1 SVDMLGTGSYEQY
TRBJ2-2 TRBV2 ASRDVAGDPTGELF
TRBJ1-1 TRBV19 ASSIGDRADWNTEAF
TRBJ2-3 TRBV4-2 ASSQEGTGGPGSTQY
TRBJ1-2 TRBV5-1 ASSLAGQDFNYGYT
TRBJ2-5 TRBV12-3/TRBV12-4 ASSHGTYQGTQY
TRBJ2-1 TRBV12-3/TRBV12-4 ASGTRGMVNEQF
TRBJ2-1 TRBV9 ASSVGSADWAHEQF
TRBJ1-1 TRBV12-3/TRBV12-4 ASSLGPGRLNTEAF
TRBJ2-7 TRBV18 ASSPTGGNEQY
TRBJ2-7 TRBV7-6 ASSQTSGGLEQY
TRBJ2-3 TRBV5-6 ASSLPLDRTDTQY
TRBJ1-1 TRBV11-2 ASSLDPGGGREAF
TRBJ1-2 TRBV29-1 SVDTNNYGYT
TRBJ2-7 TRBV9 ASSVEGAIYEQY
TRBJ2-1 TRBV14 ASSPPGQGNEQF
TRBJ1-5 TRBV27 ASSYTVNQPQH
TRBJ2-1 TRBV7-9 ASSAGAGPYNEQF
TRBJ2-7 TRBV29-1 SVEAEGGFYEQY
TRBJ2-5 TRBV4-3 ASSQDLGQLQETQY
TRBJ2-3 TRBV28 ASSYREITDTQY
TRBJ2-7 TRBV10-3 AISESRYGLAGGPLHEQY
TRBJ2-2 TRBV27 ASSRMPGTVYTGELF
TRBJ2-7 TRBV20-1 SASDPGNYYEQY
TRBJ1-2 TRBV5-6 ASSLAAGPGTGVLALYGYT
TRBJ2-7 TRBV4-3 ASSQGVAENEQY
TRBJ2-7 TRBV20-1 SAPRQGISYEQY
TRBJ2-7 TRBV9 ASSVTSGDEQY
TRBJ2-3 TRBV4-3 ASSMSGGAADTQY
TRBJ2-7 TRBV29-1 SVSGQRHHEQY
TRBJ2-1 TRBV28 ASRSRSRGVTYNEQF
TRBJ2-3 TRBV28 ASRSMGGGLREDTQY
TRBJ2-7 TRBV5-1 ASSFGPDYEQY
TRBJ2-6 TRBV27 ASSPLSGANVLT
TRBJ2-1 TRBV5-6 ASSLVLAGVGTYNEQF
TRBJ2-7 TRBV27 ASSPTGELMAYEQY
TRBJ2-7 TRBV6-2/TRBV6-3 ASSYSAGLHEQY